The next 26 T cell receptor beta chains were all read from a single sample in a study of blood T cells in healthy people across ages. Then a second PCR, running roughly 7 to 11 cycles, was carried out with a sample-barcoded 5' primer and a J-beta primer mix. MiXCR, run by TCRdb on the 5' RACE reads, gives a single entry per CDR3 protein. The sample contains around 1.5 million distinct CDR3 sequences, about 40% of which appear only once. Material for sequencing was blood. These receptors came from a woman aged 18-29 years in good health.

The chain joins TRBV7-8 to TRBJ1-6, with no clear D. The CDR3 is 14 amino acids. Germline values: CDR1 SGHVS, CDR2 FQNEAQ. The germline V and J ends were trimmed by 4 bases and 6 bases, with 10 bases remaining between them. CDR3 sequence (DNA): TGTGCCAGCAGCTCAAGGCCCGCTAATTCACCCCTCCACTTT. Translation gives CASSSRPANSPLHF.

As to this clonotype: The junction does not match germline at one end; this may be a read error. V and J are TRBV7-2 and TRBJ2-5; 11 bases map to TRBD2. The DNA end is more similar to TRBJ2-4, so the J call may be wrong. This CDR3 comprises 15 residues. Germline loops: CDR1 SGHTA, CDR2 FQGNSA. In nucleotides, the CDR3 is TGTGCCAGCAGTTTAGCGGGGGGGGGAAGAAACATTCAGTACTTC. Amino acid sequence: CASSLAGGGRNIQYF.

This rearrangement joins TRBV7-9 to TRBJ1-2; no clear D gene. This CDR3 is 12 amino acids long. The germline V and J ends were trimmed by 5 bases and 8 bases, with 12 bases remaining between them. CDR1 and CDR2 from the germline V gene are SEHNR and FQNEAQ (reference sequence). CDR3 amino acids: CASSRPELGYTF. For the CDR3, the DNA is TGTGCCAGCAGCCGCCCCGAGTTAGGCTACACCTTC.

This chain uses TRBV7-6 with TRBJ2-3; maybe TRBD2 (6 bases). Germline V gene lookup returns CDR1 SGHVS and CDR2 FNYEAQ. The CDR3 consists of 16 residues. V lost 5 bases, J lost 3 bases, and 18 bases lay in between. CDR3 DNA: TGTGCCAGCAGCCCCGGGGCTAGCGATGGGACAGATACGCAGTATTTT. Amino acid sequence: CASSPGASDGTDTQYF. Based on the CDR3 plus reference TRBV7-6 and TRBJ2-3, the full variable domain is GAGVSQSPRYKVTKRGQDVALRCDPISGHVSLYWYRQALGQGPEFLTYFNYEAQQDKSGLPNDRFSAERPEGSISTLTIQRTEQRDSAMYRCASSPGASDGTDTQYFGPGTRLTVL.

This chain connects TRBV6-1 to TRBJ2-3, with 8 positions matching TRBD1. This CDR3 contains 16 residues. J gave up 0 bases and V 6 bases, and 8 bases lay outside the gene matches. Germline V gene lookup returns CDR1 MNHNS and CDR2 SASEGT. The CDR3 reads CASSDLDRESTDTQYF. The CDR3 DNA sequence: TGTGCCAGCAGCGACTTGGACAGGGAGAGCACAGATACGCAGTATTTT.

This rearrangement joins TRBV28 to TRBJ2-1, with 12 nucleotides matching TRBD2. The germline CDR1 and CDR2 sequences are MDHEN and SYDVKM. V shed 8 bases and J 9 bases; nucleotides not matched to a gene: 11. The CDR3 is 15 residues long. The CDR3 loop is CASGYLAGGPGEQFF. CDR3 bases: TGTGCCAGCGGGTACCTAGCGGGGGGGCCGGGTGAGCAGTTCTTC.

The chain links TRBV20-1 to TRBJ1-1; weak D call: TRBD1 (6 bases). Germline loops: CDR1 DFQATT, CDR2 SNEGSKA (reference sequence). The ends were cut back, 0 bases at V and 8 bases at J, with 13 bases in the middle. The CDR3 length is 13 residues. DNA of the CDR3: TGCAGTGCTAGAGAGGACAGCGGCTCCGAAGCTTTCTTT. This sequence encodes CSAREDSGSEAFF.

Note on this clonotype: A much larger clone differs from this one at a single base, so this may be a read error. Since the CDR3 does not end with the conserved phenylalanine or tryptophan, this likely comes from a read error. This chain uses TRBV7-6 with TRBJ2-1; 10 bases match TRBD1. Trimming cost V 4 bases and J 4 bases; bases outside gene matches: 7. Germline CDR1 is SGHVS and CDR2 is FNYEAQ. The CDR3 has 16 amino acids. The CDR3 reads CASSSTGTGDYNEQFL. The CDR3 nucleotides read TGTGCCAGCAGCTCAACCGGGACAGGGGATTACAATGAGCAGTTCTTG.

This sequence joins TRBV25-1 and TRBJ2-3, with TRBD2 matching 14 bases. CDR3 length: 21 amino acids. Germline V gene data show CDR1 as MGHDK and CDR2 as SYGVNS. With 4 bases clipped from V and 4 bases from J, the junction kept 19 bases outside the gene matches. CDR3 nucleotide sequence: TGTGCCAGCAGTGCCCGAGAGGGACTAGCGGGAGAATACGGGAGCGCAGATACGCAGTATTTT. This codes for CASSAREGLAGEYGSADTQYF. Filled out from reference TRBV25-1 and TRBJ2-3, the complete variable domain reads EADIYQTPRYLVIGTGKKITLECSQTMGHDKMYWYQQDPGMELHLIHYSYGVNSTEKGDLSSESTVSRIRTEHFPLTLESARPSHTSQYLCASSAREGLAGEYGSADTQYFGPGTRLTVL.

This clonotype was observed a few times. The chain is built from TRBV5-1 and TRBJ2-5; D gene unclear. Trimming removed 6 bases from V and 2 bases from J, with 14 bases in between. From germline, CDR1 is SGHRS and CDR2 YFSETQ. The CDR3 is 14 amino acids. CDR3 in DNA: TGCGCCAGCAAGTACGTGGCCCAGCAAGAGACCCAGTACTTC. Its protein product is CASKYVAQQETQYF.

The chain employs TRBV11-2 and TRBJ2-1; TRBD1 matches at 7 bases. Trimming cost V 5 bases and J 3 bases; bases outside gene matches: 7. CDR3 length equals 15 residues. In germline, CDR1 is SGHAT, CDR2 FQNNGV. The CDR3 is CASSPIGTVYNEQFF. The CDR3 coding sequence is TGTGCCAGCAGCCCCATAGGGACAGTCTACAATGAGCAGTTCTTC.

The rearrangement uses TRBV4-2 and TRBJ1-2, with TRBD1 identical over 7 bases. The CDR3 extends over 16 amino acids. V shed 1 base, J shed 0 bases, and the junction held 5 bases outside the gene matches. Germline V gene data show CDR1 as LGHNA and CDR2 as YNFKEQ. This CDR3 reads CASSQGAGQANYGYTF. In nucleotides, the CDR3 is TGTGCCAGCAGCCAAGGGGCAGGACAGGCTAACTATGGCTACACCTTC.

This chain uses TRBV6-4 with TRBJ2-3; 10 nucleotides align to TRBD1. Germline assignment: CDR1 MRHNA and CDR2 SNTAGT. With V trimmed by 0 bases and J by 4 bases, 7 bases remained unmatched. This CDR3 region has 17 residues. The CDR3 DNA reads TGTGCCAGCAGTGACTCGTGGGGGGACAGGGGTGCAGATACGCAGTATTTT. Translated: CASSDSWGDRGADTQYF.

This clonotype occurred a few times. The J gene is TRBJ2-3, the V gene TRBV20-1, with D perhaps matching TRBD2 (7 bases). The CDR3 length is 15 residues. CDR1 and CDR2 from the germline V gene are DFQATT and SNEGSKA (reference sequence). Trimming cost V 0 bases and J 2 bases, with 12 bases left between them. In DNA form, the CDR3 reads TGCAGTGCTAGAGATTGGGGGGGCCTCACAGATACGCAGTATTTT. Its translation: CSARDWGGLTDTQYF.

The chain uses TRBV25-1 and TRBJ2-7, with unresolved D. Germline V gene data show CDR1 as MGHDK and CDR2 as SYGVNS. Trimming cost V 3 bases and J 2 bases, with 14 bases left between them. The CDR3 has 15 amino acids. This CDR3 reads CASSDPRSATYEQYF. The DNA for the CDR3 is TGTGCCAGCAGTGATCCCAGGTCCGCTACCTACGAGCAGTACTTC.

V and J are TRBV27 and TRBJ2-7; D not resolved. Trimming pared 2 bases from V and 0 bases from J, leaving 20 bases between. Germline CDR1 is MNHEY and CDR2 is SMNVEV (reference sequence). The CDR3 is 18 residues long. The CDR3, as DNA: TGTGCCAGCAGTTTAGGGTGGGCACCCTCCAGGAGCTCCTACGAGCAGTACTTC. Its protein is CASSLGWAPSRSSYEQYF.

There are a few counts of this clonotype. J is TRBJ2-1 and V is TRBV11-2; D is perhaps TRBD1 (5 bases). CDR1 is SGHAT, CDR2 FQNNGV, per germline. This CDR3 spans 12 amino acids. Trimming took 4 bases from V and 12 from J, leaving 13 bases between them. CDR3 in amino acids: CASSYQGSGQFF. Written as DNA, the CDR3 is TGTGCCAGCAGCTATCAGGGTTCAGGGCAGTTCTTC.

The chain is built from TRBV13 and TRBJ2-7, with D possibly TRBD2 on 6 matching bases. V was cut by 5 bases and J by 7 bases, with 21 bases left in between. The germline V gene has CDR1 PRHDT and CDR2 FYEKMQ (reference sequence). The CDR3 length is 15 residues. The CDR3 DNA follows: TGTGCCAGCAGCCCAGAAGGGACTGTGAGCGATGAGCAGTACTTC. It translates to CASSPEGTVSDEQYF.

This clonotype was seen more than once but under ten times. The chain carries TRBV29-1 and TRBJ1-2; D gene uncertain. The CDR3 covers 13 residues. Trimming took 6 bases from V and 7 from J, leaving 18 bases between them. The germline V gene has CDR1 SQVTM and CDR2 ANQGSEA. The CDR3 sequence is CSVPGSGFSGYTF. The CDR3 nucleotides read TGCAGCGTCCCTGGATCGGGATTCAGTGGCTACACCTTC.

For the CDR3, the DNA is TGTGCCAGCAGCCCTCTAGGGGAGGATTCACCCCTCCACTTT. This encodes CASSPLGEDSPLHF. The chain is built from TRBV3-1 and TRBJ1-6; D possibly corresponds to TRBD1 (5 bases). Germline assignment: CDR1 LGHDT and CDR2 YNNKEL (reference sequence). Trimming pared 4 bases from V and 8 bases from J, leaving 12 bases between. There are 14 residues in the CDR3.

The chain couples TRBV4-1 to TRBJ1-2; perhaps TRBD1 as D (5 bases). The CDR3 extends over 13 amino acids. V lost 3 bases and J lost 8, with 13 bases in between. Germline V lookup: CDR1 MGHRA, CDR2 YSYEKL. The CDR3 reads CASSHRVGEGYTF. CDR3 in DNA: TGCGCCAGCAGCCACAGGGTCGGGGAAGGCTACACCTTC.

This clonotype appeared a few times. This chain connects TRBV27 to TRBJ2-7, with D maybe TRBD2 (6 bases). V lost 6 bases, J lost 0 bases, and 12 bases lay in between. In germline, CDR1 is MNHEY, CDR2 SMNVEV (reference sequence). The CDR3 has 14 residues. CDR3 DNA: TGTGCCAGCAGCCGGGACTTCAGCTCCTACGAGCAGTACTTC. This encodes CASSRDFSSYEQYF.

The V gene is TRBV11-2, the J gene TRBJ2-1; D not certain. CDR3 size: 15 residues. With 5 bases removed from V and 2 bases from J, the gap between germline ends came to 13 bases. Germline loops: CDR1 SGHAT, CDR2 FQNNGV. CDR3 region: CASSSLDIPYNEQFF. The CDR3 DNA reads as TGTGCCAGCAGCAGCCTAGACATACCCTACAATGAGCAGTTCTTC.

This clonotype was counted a few times. This chain connects TRBV12-3 or TRBV12-4 to TRBJ2-4, with TRBD1 matching over 10 bases. With V trimmed by 6 bases and J by 6 bases, 5 bases remained unmatched. The CDR3 is 14 amino acids. CDR3 coding DNA: TGTGCCAGCAGACCGACAGGGGGCGCAAACATTCAGTACTTC. Protein: CASRPTGGANIQYF.

V gene TRBV4-1 combines with J gene TRBJ2-5; D might be TRBD1 (5 bases). The J call may be mistaken, given a closer DNA end match to TRBJ2-7. The CDR3 sequence is 12 residues long. CDR1 is MGHRA and CDR2 is YSYEKL in the germline V gene. Here the CDR3 reads CASSQVGLEQYF. The CDR3 DNA is TGCGCCAGCAGCCAAGTGGGGCTCGAGCAGTACTTC.

As for this clonotype: A much larger clone differs by one base, so this may be a read error. V and J are TRBV11-2 and TRBJ2-6; TRBD2 might be the D (7 bases). The CDR3 is 17 residues long. Per the germline V gene, CDR1 is SGHAT and CDR2 is FQNNGV. This CDR3 is CASSSKGGSSGDNVLTF. DNA for the CDR3: TGTGCCAGCAGCTCCAAGGGGGGGAGCTCTGGGGACAACGTCCTGACTTTC.